This entry lists 24 T cell receptor beta chains sequenced from one sample in a study of shared clonotypes between healthy human individuals. The data were produced by immunoSEQ multiplex PCR, yet TCRdb's version contains in-frame clones alone and is incomplete. The sample lists approximately 620,000 clones; roughly 97% were seen once. Input material: naive CD4+ T cells sorted from blood. Subset specified: CD45RA+ positively selected. The receptor source for this set is a woman between 25 and 40 years old in good health.

The CDR3 DNA follows: TGTGCCAGCAGACTTATGGCGCCCAGGGGAACTGAAGCTTTCTTT. Translating gives CASRLMAPRGTEAFF. The rearrangement links TRBV28 to TRBJ1-1, with D maybe TRBD1 (6 bases). The CDR3 contains 15 residues. Germline V gives CDR1 MDHEN, CDR2 SYDVKM. V was trimmed by 6 bases and J by 5 bases, leaving 19 bases between them.

This chain uses TRBV15 with TRBJ2-7, with 7 nucleotides matching TRBD2. J lost 3 bases, V lost 0 bases, and 8 bases had no gene match. Germline V CDR1 and CDR2: LNHNV, YYDKDF (reference sequence). The CDR3 has 16 amino acids. The DNA of the CDR3 is TGTGCCACCAGCAGAGATCGGGCGCGGGGGTACTACGAGCAGTACTTC. It translates to CATSRDRARGYYEQYF. Filled out from reference TRBV15 and TRBJ2-7, the complete variable domain reads DAMVIQNPRYQVTQFGKPVTLSCSQTLNHNVMYWYQQKSSQAPKLLFHYYDKDFNNEADTPDNFQSRRPNTSFCFLDIRSPGLGDTAMYLCATSRDRARGYYEQYFGPGTRLTVT.

The rearrangement uses TRBV28 and TRBJ2-7; possibly TRBD1 or TRBD2 for D (5 bases each). Germline V lookup: CDR1 MDHEN, CDR2 SYDVKM. This CDR3 has 16 amino acids. V lost 4 bases and J 4 bases, leaving 20 bases between the germline ends. The CDR3 loop is CASSSTTRRETYEQYF. In nucleotides, the CDR3 is TGTGCCAGCAGTTCCACTACCCGCAGGGAGACTTACGAGCAGTACTTC.

The J gene is TRBJ1-2, the V gene TRBV28, with unresolved D. This CDR3 comprises 16 residues. Trimming pared 7 bases from V and 5 bases from J, leaving 23 bases between. In germline, CDR1 is MDHEN, CDR2 SYDVKM. As DNA, the CDR3 is TGTGCCAGCACAATTGAGTTTTCAACAGCTCCATATGGCTACACCTTC. Translated, it gives CASTIEFSTAPYGYTF.

Details on this clone: The same CDR3 arises from other DNA sequences in this sample as well. The chain recombines TRBV28 with TRBJ2-3; 9 nucleotides line up with TRBD1. The CDR3 has 13 amino acids. Germline values: CDR1 MDHEN, CDR2 SYDVKM. V dropped 6 bases and J dropped 4; count of bases not matched to a gene: 2. The CDR3 reads CASSRQGADTQYF. CDR3 bases: TGTGCCAGCAGCCGACAGGGGGCAGATACGCAGTATTTT.

About this clone itself: At one end the junction does not follow the germline gene, possibly because of a read error. The V call is TRBV18, the J call TRBJ2-5; D is unresolved. CDR1 and CDR2 (germline): KGHSH, LQKENI. This CDR3 comprises 14 residues. Written as DNA, the CDR3 is TGTGCCAGCTCACCACCTGATTACCAAAAGACCCAGTACTTC. Its protein is CASSPPDYQKTQYF.

The sample holds one count of this clone. The V and J genes are TRBV27 and TRBJ2-5; D perhaps matches TRBD2 (6 bases). Trimming pared 3 bases from V and 7 bases from J, leaving 12 bases between. This CDR3 is built from 13 residues. Germline CDR1 and CDR2: MNHEY and SMNVEV (reference sequence). The DNA for the CDR3 is TGTGCCAGCAGTTTGGGGGGATATGGGACCCAGTACTTC. This encodes CASSLGGYGTQYF.

A word on this clone: Distinct nucleotide sequences in the sample also encode this CDR3. The chain links TRBV6-5 to TRBJ2-7, with 9 bases identical to TRBD1. Germline CDR1 MNHEY, CDR2 SVGAGI. The CDR3 loop spans 14 amino acids. J gave up 1 base and V 6 bases, and 4 bases lay outside the gene matches. The CDR3 DNA sequence: TGTGCCAGCAGCCGGGACAGGGATTCCTACGAGCAGTACTTC. Protein product: CASSRDRDSYEQYF.

This chain uses TRBV19 with TRBJ2-5; 7 bases are a match to TRBD1. Germline V gives CDR1 LNHDA, CDR2 SQIVND (reference sequence). CDR3 length: 16 residues. With V trimmed by 5 bases and J by 2 bases, 11 bases remained unmatched. The CDR3 region is CASSPLGQGDQETQYF. CDR3 sequence (DNA): TGTGCCAGTAGTCCGTTGGGGCAGGGGGATCAAGAGACCCAGTACTTC. Looking up the rest from reference TRBV19 and TRBJ2-5 gives the full variable domain: DGGITQSPKYLFRKEGQNVTLSCEQNLNHDAMYWYRQDPGQGLRLIYYSQIVNDFQKGDIAEGYSVSREKKESFPLTVTSAQKNPTAFYLCASSPLGQGDQETQYFGPGTRLLVL.

The rearrangement joins TRBV7-8 to TRBJ2-2; 7 bases are a match to TRBD1. From germline, CDR1 is SGHVS and CDR2 FQNEAQ. The ends lost 7 bases at V and 6 bases at J; junction bases unmatched: 17. The CDR3 is 17 residues long. For the CDR3, the DNA is TGTGCCAGCACCTCAGGACCTAGACAGGGCTCGGCCGGGGAGCTGTTTTTT. Residues: CASTSGPRQGSAGELFF.

The CDR3 nucleotides are TGCGCCAGCAGTGAGTTCGGGCCCTATGGCTACACCTTC. This gives the protein CASSEFGPYGYTF. V usage is TRBV10-1 and J usage is TRBJ1-2, with D uncertain. This CDR3 contains 13 residues. CDR1 and CDR2 (germline): WNHNN, SYGVQD (reference sequence). Trimming cost V 1 base and J 4 bases, with 7 bases left between them.

The chain carries TRBV27 and TRBJ2-3, with a possible D match to TRBD2 (5 bases). This CDR3 has 16 amino acids. The V end lost 7 bases, the J end lost 0 bases, and 17 bases lay between the germline ends. Germline V gene sequence: CDR1 MNHEY, CDR2 SMNVEV (reference sequence). CDR3 sequence (DNA): TGTGCCAGCACGAAGGGAGTCGGGCTAAGCACAGATACGCAGTATTTT. This codes for CASTKGVGLSTDTQYF.

This sequence joins TRBV6-1 and TRBJ1-1; possibly TRBD1 for D (6 bases). The CDR3 is 16 residues long. Germline CDR1 and CDR2: MNHNS and SASEGT. Trimming took off 4 bases at V and 3 bases at J, with 18 bases between the two ends. CDR3 amino acids: CASSAHPRRQDTEAFF. For the CDR3, the DNA is TGTGCCAGCAGTGCCCACCCGAGGAGACAGGACACTGAAGCTTTCTTT.

V usage is TRBV28 and J usage is TRBJ2-5; no clear D. The end of the DNA is better explained by TRBJ2-7, so the J call may be wrong. The CDR3 contains 14 residues. Per the germline V gene, CDR1 is MDHEN and CDR2 is SYDVKM. CDR3 DNA sequence: TGTGCCAGCAGTCCCCACACCTCCCCCTACGAGCAGTACTTC. This codes for CASSPHTSPYEQYF.

The chain uses TRBV19 and TRBJ2-3; D perhaps matches TRBD2 (5 bases). The CDR3 is 14 amino acids. Germline V lookup: CDR1 LNHDA, CDR2 SQIVND (reference sequence). Trimming removed 3 bases from V and 12 bases from J, with 19 bases in between. The CDR3 here is CASSITAPQRSQYF. The CDR3 nucleotides read TGTGCCAGTAGTATTACGGCTCCACAGCGGTCACAGTATTTT.

The rearrangement joins TRBV7-9 to TRBJ1-2; D not certain. Germline V gene sequence: CDR1 SEHNR, CDR2 FQNEAQ (reference sequence). The germline V and J ends were trimmed by 5 bases and 3 bases, with 13 bases remaining between them. The length of the CDR3 is 14 residues. The CDR3, as DNA: TGTGCCAGCAGCCCAAAGGGTACGGACTATGGCTACACCTTC. It translates to CASSPKGTDYGYTF. Based on the CDR3 plus reference TRBV7-9 and TRBJ1-2, the full variable domain is DTGVSQNPRHKITKRGQNVTFRCDPISEHNRLYWYRQTLGQGPEFLTYFQNEAQLEKSRLLSDRFSAERPKGSFSTLEIQRTEQGDSAMYLCASSPKGTDYGYTFGSGTRLTVV.

The chain is built from TRBV2 and TRBJ1-2; D not resolved. The V end was cut by 5 bases, the J end by 2 bases, with 9 bases between. CDR1 is SNHLY and CDR2 is FYNNEI in the germline V gene. This CDR3 contains 13 residues. The CDR3 protein is CASSTDTNYGYTF. CDR3 bases: TGTGCCAGCAGTACAGACACCAACTATGGCTACACCTTC.

This chain joins TRBV13 and TRBJ2-5; perhaps TRBD1 as D (5 bases). This CDR3 region has 13 residues. Per the germline V gene, CDR1 is PRHDT and CDR2 is FYEKMQ (reference sequence). V gave up 5 bases and J gave up 1 base, with 8 bases separating them. The CDR3 sequence: CASSQDSQETQYF. CDR3 coding DNA: TGTGCCAGCAGCCAAGACAGCCAAGAGACCCAGTACTTC. Drawing the rest from reference TRBV13 and TRBJ2-5, the complete variable domain is AAGVIQSPRHLIKEKRETATLKCYPIPRHDTVYWYQQGPGQDPQFLISFYEKMQSDKGSIPDRFSAQQFSDYHSELNMSSLELGDSALYFCASSQDSQETQYFGPGTRLLVL.

This clone was picked up a small number of times. The gene calls are TRBV10-3 and TRBJ1-5, with D perhaps TRBD1 (6 bases). V lost 8 bases and J lost 5, with 13 bases in between. The CDR3 is made up of 13 amino acids. Germline values: CDR1 ENHRY, CDR2 SYGVKD. Here the CDR3 DNA reads TGTGCCATCGCAGGGGACTCTTATCAGCCCCAGCATTTT. Translation: CAIAGDSYQPQHF.

The chain joins TRBV28 to TRBJ1-5; D may be TRBD1 (6 bases). The germline gives CDR1 MDHEN, CDR2 SYDVKM. CDR3 length: 16 amino acids. Trimming removed 6 bases from V and 1 base from J, with 16 bases in between. In DNA, the CDR3 is TGTGCCAGCAGATACAACAGCAGGGGAAGCAATCAGCCCCAGCATTTT. Translation: CASRYNSRGSNQPQHF.

This clone was seen just once. The same CDR3 is also encoded by other DNA sequences in this sample. CDR3 nucleotide sequence: TGCGCCAGCAGCCCAGGGACTAGCACAGATACGCAGTATTTT. This gives the protein CASSPGTSTDTQYF. The chain employs TRBV5-1 and TRBJ2-3, with D perhaps TRBD2 (6 bases). Trimming pared 4 bases from V and 0 bases from J, leaving 9 bases between. This CDR3 comprises 14 residues. Looked up from germline, CDR1 is SGHRS and CDR2 is YFSETQ.

In the case of this clone: Other DNA variants within this sample encode the same CDR3. The CDR3 bases are TGTGCCAGCAGTTACTCAGGGGGTAATCAGCCCCAGCATTTT. This sequence encodes CASSYSGGNQPQHF. The chain links TRBV6-6 to TRBJ1-5; D perhaps matches TRBD1 (6 bases). Germline CDR1 and CDR2: MNHNY and SVGAGI (reference sequence). The CDR3 sequence is 14 residues long. Trimming left V 0 bases short and J 4 bases short, with 7 bases between.

In DNA form, the CDR3 reads TGCAGCGTTGGCTATGAGCAGTTCTTC. This translates into CSVGYEQFF. The genes are TRBV29-1 and TRBJ2-1; no definite D call. Germline V gene data show CDR1 as SQVTM and CDR2 as ANQGSEA. Trimming shortened V by 4 bases and J by 8 bases, and 3 bases separated the two germline ends. The CDR3 runs 9 residues.

The J gene is TRBJ2-2, the V gene TRBV7-2, with 8 positions matching TRBD2. V trimming: 1 base; J trimming: 5 bases; junction bases outside the gene matches: 15. The CDR3 runs to 19 residues. CDR1 and CDR2 from the germline V gene are SGHTA and FQGNSA. The CDR3 sequence is CASSLVVTGGPFRTGELFF. The CDR3 DNA reads as TGTGCCAGCAGCTTAGTGGTGACGGGAGGGCCTTTTCGAACCGGGGAGCTGTTTTTT.